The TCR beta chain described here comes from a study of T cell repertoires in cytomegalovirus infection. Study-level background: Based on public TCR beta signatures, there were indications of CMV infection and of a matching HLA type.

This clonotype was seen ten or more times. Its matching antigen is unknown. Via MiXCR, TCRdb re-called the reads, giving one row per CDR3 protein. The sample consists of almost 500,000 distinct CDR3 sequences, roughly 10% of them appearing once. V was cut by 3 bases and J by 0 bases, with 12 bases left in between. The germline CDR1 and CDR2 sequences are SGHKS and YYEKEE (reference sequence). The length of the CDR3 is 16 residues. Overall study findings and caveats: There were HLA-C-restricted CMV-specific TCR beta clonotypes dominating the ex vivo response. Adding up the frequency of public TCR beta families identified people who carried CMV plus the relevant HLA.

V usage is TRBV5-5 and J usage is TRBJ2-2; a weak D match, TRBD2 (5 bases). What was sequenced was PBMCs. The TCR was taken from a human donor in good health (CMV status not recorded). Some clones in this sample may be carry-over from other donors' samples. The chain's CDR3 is CASSSRGYSNTGELFF. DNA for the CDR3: TGTGCCAGCAGCTCCCGGGGATACTCGAACACCGGGGAGCTGTTTTTT. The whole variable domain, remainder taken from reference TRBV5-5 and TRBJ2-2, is DAGVTQSPTHLIKTRGQQVTLRCSPISGHKSVSWYQQVLGQGPQFIFQYYEKEERGRGNFPDRFSARQFPNYSSELNVNALLLGDSALYLCASSSRGYSNTGELFFGEGSRLTVL.